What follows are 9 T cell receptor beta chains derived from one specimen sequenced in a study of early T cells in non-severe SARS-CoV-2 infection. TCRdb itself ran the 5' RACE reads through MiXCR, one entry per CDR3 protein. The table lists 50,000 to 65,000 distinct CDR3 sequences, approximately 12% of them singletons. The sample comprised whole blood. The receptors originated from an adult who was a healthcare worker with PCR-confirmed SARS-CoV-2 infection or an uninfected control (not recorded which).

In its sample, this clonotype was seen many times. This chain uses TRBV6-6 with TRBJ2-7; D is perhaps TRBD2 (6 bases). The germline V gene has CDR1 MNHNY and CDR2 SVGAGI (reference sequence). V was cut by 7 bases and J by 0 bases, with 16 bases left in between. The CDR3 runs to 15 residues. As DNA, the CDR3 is TGTGCCAGCACCCCGGCGGGGACCGTCTCCTACGAGCAGTACTTC. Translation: CASTPAGTVSYEQYF.

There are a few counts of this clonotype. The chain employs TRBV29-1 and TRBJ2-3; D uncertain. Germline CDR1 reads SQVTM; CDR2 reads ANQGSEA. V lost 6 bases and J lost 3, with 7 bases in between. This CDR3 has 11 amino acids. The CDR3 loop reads CSVPLTDTQYF. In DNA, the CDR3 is TGCAGCGTGCCACTAACAGATACGCAGTATTTT.

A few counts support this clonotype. The CDR3 loop reads CASSPGGAWGDTQYF. The CDR3 coding sequence is TGTGCCAGCAGCCCCGGGGGGGCCTGGGGAGATACGCAGTATTTT. V gene TRBV7-2 combines with J gene TRBJ2-3, with 8 bases identical to TRBD2. The CDR3 is 15 residues long. J gave up 5 bases and V 5 bases, and 9 bases lay outside the gene matches. Germline V gene sequence: CDR1 SGHTA, CDR2 FQGNSA.

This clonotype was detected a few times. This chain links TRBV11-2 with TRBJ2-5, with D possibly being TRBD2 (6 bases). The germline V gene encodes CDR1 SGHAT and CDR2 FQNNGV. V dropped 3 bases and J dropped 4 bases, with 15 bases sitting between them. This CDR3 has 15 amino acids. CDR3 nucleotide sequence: TGTGCCAGCAGCTTCCCCGGGGGAAGTAGAGAGACCCAGTACTTC. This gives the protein CASSFPGGSRETQYF.

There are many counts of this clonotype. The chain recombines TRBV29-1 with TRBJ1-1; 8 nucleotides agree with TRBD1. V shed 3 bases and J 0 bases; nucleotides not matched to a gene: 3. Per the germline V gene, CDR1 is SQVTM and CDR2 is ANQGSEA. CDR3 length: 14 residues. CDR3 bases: TGCAGCGTTGAGGGGGGACAGGTGAACACTGAAGCTTTCTTT. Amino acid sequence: CSVEGGQVNTEAFF.

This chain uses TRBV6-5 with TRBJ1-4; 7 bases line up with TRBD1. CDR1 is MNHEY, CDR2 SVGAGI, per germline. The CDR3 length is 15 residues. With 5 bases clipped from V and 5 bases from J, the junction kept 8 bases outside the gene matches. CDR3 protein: CASSPNRGGNEKLFF. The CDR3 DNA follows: TGTGCCAGCAGTCCCAACAGGGGCGGGAATGAAAAACTGTTTTTT.

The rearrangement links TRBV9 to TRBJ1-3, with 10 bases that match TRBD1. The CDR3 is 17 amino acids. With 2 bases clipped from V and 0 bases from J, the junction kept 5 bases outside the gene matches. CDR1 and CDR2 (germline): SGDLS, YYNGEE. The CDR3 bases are TGTGCCAGCAGCGTGGGGACAGGGGATCTCTCTGGAAACACCATATATTTT. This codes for CASSVGTGDLSGNTIYF.

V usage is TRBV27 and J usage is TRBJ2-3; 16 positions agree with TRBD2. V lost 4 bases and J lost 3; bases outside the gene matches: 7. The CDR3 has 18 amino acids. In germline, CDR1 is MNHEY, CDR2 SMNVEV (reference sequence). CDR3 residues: CASSSGLAGGPATDTQYF. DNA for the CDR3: TGTGCCAGCAGTTCGGGACTAGCGGGGGGGCCGGCAACAGATACGCAGTATTTT.

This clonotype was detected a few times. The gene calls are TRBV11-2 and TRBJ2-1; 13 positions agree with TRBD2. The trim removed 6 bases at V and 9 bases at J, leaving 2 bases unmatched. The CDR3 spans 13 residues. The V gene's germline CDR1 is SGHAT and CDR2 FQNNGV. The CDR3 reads CASRGLAGLEQFF. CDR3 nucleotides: TGTGCCAGCAGGGGACTAGCGGGGCTTGAGCAGTTCTTC.